These 11 T cell receptor beta chains originate from one sample sequenced in a study of T cell responses to AZD1222 COVID-19 vaccine. Assay: immunoSEQ multiplex PCR; the TCRdb copy retains only in-frame clones and omits some. The table has more than 100,000 clones, about nine tenths seen once. This specimen was peripheral blood, taken on day 0 of AZD1222 vaccination. The receptors come from an adult in good health.

V and J are TRBV7-6 and TRBJ2-7; 15 nucleotides agree with TRBD2. The CDR3 is made up of 15 amino acids. CDR1 is SGHVS and CDR2 is FNYEAQ in the germline V gene. V dropped 5 bases and J dropped 3; count of bases not matched to a gene: 2. Here the CDR3 DNA reads TGTGCCAGCAGCCGGGGACTAGCGGGGGGCTACGAGCAGTACTTC. Its translation is CASSRGLAGGYEQYF.

The chain has TRBV19 and TRBJ1-6, with D possibly TRBD1 on 5 matching bases. This CDR3 has 16 residues. Germline values: CDR1 LNHDA, CDR2 SQIVND (reference sequence). The ends were cut back, 3 bases at V and 7 bases at J, with 16 bases in the middle. This CDR3 reads CASSIGGTEGNSPLHF. The CDR3 nucleotides read TGTGCCAGTAGTATTGGGGGGACCGAAGGGAATTCACCCCTCCACTTT.

V gene TRBV7-6 combines with J gene TRBJ2-7; TRBD1 aligns across 8 bases. The V gene's germline CDR1 is SGHVS and CDR2 FNYEAQ. This CDR3 has 16 amino acids. After removal of 1 base from V and 0 bases from J, the junction contained 5 bases not matched to a gene. CDR3 nucleotide sequence: TGTGCCAGCAGCTTAGTGACAGGGGAGGACTCCTACGAGCAGTACTTC. Amino acids: CASSLVTGEDSYEQYF.

V and J are TRBV5-6 and TRBJ1-4; D is ambiguous. The V and J ends lost 6 bases and 4 bases respectively, with 10 bases between them. The CDR3 has 13 residues. Germline V lookup: CDR1 SGHDT, CDR2 YYEEEE. The CDR3 region has the DNA TGTGCCAGCACCCTGAACCGTAATGAAAAACTGTTTTTT. Its protein product is CASTLNRNEKLFF.

J is TRBJ1-2 and V is TRBV7-2; 7 positions match TRBD1. V lost 3 bases, J lost 8 bases, and 9 bases stayed unmatched. The CDR3 covers 14 residues. Germline CDR1 SGHTA, CDR2 FQGNSA. CDR3 nucleotides: TGTGCCAGCAGCTTGACAGGGCTCGGAGCAGGCTACACCTTC. Encoded protein: CASSLTGLGAGYTF. Variable domain in full (rest from reference TRBV7-2 and TRBJ1-2): GAGVSQSPSNKVTEKGKDVELRCDPISGHTALYWYRQSLGQGLEFLIYFQGNSAPDKSGLPSDRFSAERTGGSVSTLTIQRTQQEDSAVYLCASSLTGLGAGYTFGSGTRLTVV.

V usage is TRBV5-1 and J usage is TRBJ2-7; the D is unclear. V dropped 6 bases and J dropped 3 bases, with 28 bases sitting between them. The CDR3 consists of 18 residues. Germline CDR1 is SGHRS and CDR2 is YFSETQ. The CDR3 DNA reads TGCGCCAGCAACTCGAACCCACGAGTGGATGGTTCGCTCTACGAGCAGTACTTC. This codes for CASNSNPRVDGSLYEQYF.

The genes are TRBV7-9 and TRBJ2-4; D is ambiguous. The CDR3 consists of 13 residues. Trimming pared 1 base from V and 6 bases from J, leaving 7 bases between. Germline V lookup: CDR1 SEHNR, CDR2 FQNEAQ (reference sequence). CDR3 nucleotides: TGTGCCAGCAGCTTAGTCTTGGGAAACATTCAGTACTTC. It translates to CASSLVLGNIQYF.

This rearrangement joins TRBV7-8 to TRBJ1-2, with D uncertain. Germline loops: CDR1 SGHVS, CDR2 FQNEAQ. The CDR3 is 16 residues long. V lost 1 base and J 4 bases, leaving 16 bases between the germline ends. CDR3 sequence: CASSLDIGSSLYGYTF. The CDR3 nucleotides read TGTGCCAGCAGCTTAGATATAGGGTCGAGCCTCTATGGCTACACCTTC.

This chain's CDR3 is CSVEGGARVAFF. In DNA, the CDR3 is TGCAGCGTTGAAGGCGGGGCCAGGGTAGCTTTCTTT. This chain connects TRBV29-1 to TRBJ1-1, with D possibly TRBD1 on 5 matching bases. In germline, CDR1 is SQVTM, CDR2 ANQGSEA. The CDR3 covers 12 residues. Trimming removed 1 base from V and 10 bases from J, with 13 bases in between.

The V gene is TRBV28, the J gene TRBJ1-6; D is possibly TRBD1 (5 bases). V lost 8 bases and J 5 bases, leaving 13 bases between the germline ends. From germline, CDR1 is MDHEN and CDR2 SYDVKM. The CDR3 is made up of 14 amino acids. The CDR3 nucleotides read TGTGCCAGCCGGACACGCCACAATAATTCACCCCTCCACTTT. This sequence encodes CASRTRHNNSPLHF.

V gene TRBV3-1 (or the pseudogene TRBV3-2) combines with J gene TRBJ2-1; D is perhaps TRBD2 (5 bases). Germline lookup yields CDR1 LGHDT and CDR2 YNNKEL (reference sequence). The CDR3 sequence is 15 residues long. V lost 2 bases and J lost 0, with 8 bases in between. CDR3 in amino acids: CASSQLAVSYNEQFF. The CDR3 coding sequence is TGTGCCAGCAGCCAACTAGCAGTCTCCTACAATGAGCAGTTCTTC.